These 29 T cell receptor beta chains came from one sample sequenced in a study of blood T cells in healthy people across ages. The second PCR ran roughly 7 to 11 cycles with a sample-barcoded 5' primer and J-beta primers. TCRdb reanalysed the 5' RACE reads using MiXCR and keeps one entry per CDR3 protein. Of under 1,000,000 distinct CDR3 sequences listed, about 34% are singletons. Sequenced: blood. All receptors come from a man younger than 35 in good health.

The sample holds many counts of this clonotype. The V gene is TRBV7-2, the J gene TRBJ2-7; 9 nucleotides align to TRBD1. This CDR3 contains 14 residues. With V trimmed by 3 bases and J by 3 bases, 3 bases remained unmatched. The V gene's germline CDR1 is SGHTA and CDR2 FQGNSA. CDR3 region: CASSLDRGSYEQYF. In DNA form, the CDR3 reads TGTGCCAGCAGCTTGGACAGGGGAAGCTACGAGCAGTACTTC. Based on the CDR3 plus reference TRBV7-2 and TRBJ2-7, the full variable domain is GAGVSQSPSNKVTEKGKDVELRCDPISGHTALYWYRQSLGQGLEFLIYFQGNSAPDKSGLPSDRFSAERTGGSVSTLTIQRTQQEDSAVYLCASSLDRGSYEQYFGPGTRLTVT.

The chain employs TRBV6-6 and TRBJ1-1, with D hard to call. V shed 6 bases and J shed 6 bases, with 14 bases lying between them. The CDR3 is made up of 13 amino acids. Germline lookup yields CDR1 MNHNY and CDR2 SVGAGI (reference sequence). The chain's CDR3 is CASSRTEGAEAFF. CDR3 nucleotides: TGTGCCAGCAGCCGGACGGAAGGCGCTGAAGCTTTCTTT.

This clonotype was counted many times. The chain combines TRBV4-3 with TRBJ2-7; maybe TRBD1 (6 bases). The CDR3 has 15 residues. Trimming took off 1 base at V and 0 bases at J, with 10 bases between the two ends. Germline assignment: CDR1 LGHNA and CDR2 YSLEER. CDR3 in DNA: TGCGCCAGCAGCCAAGCAAACAGGGACTCCTACGAGCAGTACTTC. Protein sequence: CASSQANRDSYEQYF.

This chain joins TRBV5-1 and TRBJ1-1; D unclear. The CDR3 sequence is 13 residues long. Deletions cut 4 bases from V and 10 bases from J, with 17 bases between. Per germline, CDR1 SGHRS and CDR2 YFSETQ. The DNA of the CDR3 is TGCGCCAGCAGCGCGGTGGGAAACCCATCAGCTTTCTTT. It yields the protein CASSAVGNPSAFF.

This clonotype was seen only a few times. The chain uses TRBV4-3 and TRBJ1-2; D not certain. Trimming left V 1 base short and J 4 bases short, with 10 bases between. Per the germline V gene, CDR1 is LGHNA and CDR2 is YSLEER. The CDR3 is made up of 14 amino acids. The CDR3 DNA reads TGCGCCAGCAGCCAAGGGGTGAGAGCCTATGGCTACACCTTC. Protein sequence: CASSQGVRAYGYTF.

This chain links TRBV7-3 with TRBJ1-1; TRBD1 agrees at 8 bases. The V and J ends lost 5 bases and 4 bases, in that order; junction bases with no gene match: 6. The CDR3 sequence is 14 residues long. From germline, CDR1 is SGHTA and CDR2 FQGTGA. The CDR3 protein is CASSARQGITEAFF. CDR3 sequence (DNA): TGTGCCAGCAGCGCACGACAGGGGATCACTGAAGCTTTCTTT.

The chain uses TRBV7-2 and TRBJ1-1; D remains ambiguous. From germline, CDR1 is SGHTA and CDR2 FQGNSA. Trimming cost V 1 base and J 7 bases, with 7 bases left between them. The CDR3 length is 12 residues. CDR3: CASSLVTFEAFF. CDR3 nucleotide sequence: TGTGCCAGCAGCTTAGTAACGTTTGAAGCTTTCTTT.

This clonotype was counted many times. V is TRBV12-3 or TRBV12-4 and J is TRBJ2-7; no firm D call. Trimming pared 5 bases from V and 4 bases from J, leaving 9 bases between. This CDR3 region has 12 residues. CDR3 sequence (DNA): TGTGCCAGCAGTCCGCGGCGTTACGAGCAGTACTTC. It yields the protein CASSPRRYEQYF.

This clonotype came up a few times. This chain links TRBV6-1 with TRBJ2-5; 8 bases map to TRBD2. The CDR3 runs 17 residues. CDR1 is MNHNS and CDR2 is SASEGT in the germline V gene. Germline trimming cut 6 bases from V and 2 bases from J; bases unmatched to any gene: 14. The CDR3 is CASRALYSGALQETQYF. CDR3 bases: TGTGCCAGCAGGGCACTTTATAGCGGGGCCCTACAAGAGACCCAGTACTTC.

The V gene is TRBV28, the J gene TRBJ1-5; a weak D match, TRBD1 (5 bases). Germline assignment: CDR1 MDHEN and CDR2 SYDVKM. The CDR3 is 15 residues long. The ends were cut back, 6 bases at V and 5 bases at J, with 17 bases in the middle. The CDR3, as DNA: TGTGCCAGCAGCTCCATGGGGCGGAAGGATCAGCCCCAGCATTTT. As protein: CASSSMGRKDQPQHF. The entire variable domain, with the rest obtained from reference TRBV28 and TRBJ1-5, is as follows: DVKVTQSSRYLVKRTGEKVFLECVQDMDHENMFWYRQDPGLGLRLIYFSYDVKMKEKGDIPEGYSVSREKKERFSLILESASTNQTSMYLCASSSMGRKDQPQHFGDGTRLSIL.

The CDR3, as DNA: TGCGCCAGCAGCTCTAGAACTAGCGGGGGGCTATACAATGAGCAGTTCTTC. Translating gives CASSSRTSGGLYNEQFF. The rearrangement uses TRBV4-3 and TRBJ2-1; 12 nucleotides match TRBD2. The V gene's germline CDR1 is LGHNA and CDR2 YSLEER. V lost 5 bases to trimming and J lost 4 bases; unmatched junction nucleotides: 9. CDR3 length: 17 residues.

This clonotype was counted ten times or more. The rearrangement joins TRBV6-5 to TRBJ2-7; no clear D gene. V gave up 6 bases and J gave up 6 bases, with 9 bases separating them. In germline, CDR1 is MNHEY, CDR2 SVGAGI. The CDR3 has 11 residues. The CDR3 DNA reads TGTGCCAGCAGAGGAATATCCGAGCAGTACTTC. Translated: CASRGISEQYF.

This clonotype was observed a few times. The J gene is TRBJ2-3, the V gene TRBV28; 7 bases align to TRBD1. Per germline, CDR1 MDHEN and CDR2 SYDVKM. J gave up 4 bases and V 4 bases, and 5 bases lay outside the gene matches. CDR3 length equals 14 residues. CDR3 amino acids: CASSYDRVSDTQYF. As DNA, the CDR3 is TGTGCCAGCAGTTACGACAGGGTCTCAGATACGCAGTATTTT.

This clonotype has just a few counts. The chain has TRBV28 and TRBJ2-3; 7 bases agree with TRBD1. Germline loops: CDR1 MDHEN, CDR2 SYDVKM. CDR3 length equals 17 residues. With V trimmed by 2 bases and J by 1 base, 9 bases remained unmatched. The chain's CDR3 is CASSLLVGDSRTDTQYF. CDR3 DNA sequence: TGTGCCAGCAGTTTACTAGTGGGGGACAGCCGCACAGATACGCAGTATTTT.

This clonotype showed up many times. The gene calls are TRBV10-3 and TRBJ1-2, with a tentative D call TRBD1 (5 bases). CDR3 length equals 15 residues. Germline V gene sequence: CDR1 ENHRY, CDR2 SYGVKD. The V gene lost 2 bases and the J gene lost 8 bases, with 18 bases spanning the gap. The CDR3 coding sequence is TGTGCCATCAGTGAGATCCCCCCGGCCGAGGGGGGCTACACCTTC. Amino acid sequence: CAISEIPPAEGGYTF.

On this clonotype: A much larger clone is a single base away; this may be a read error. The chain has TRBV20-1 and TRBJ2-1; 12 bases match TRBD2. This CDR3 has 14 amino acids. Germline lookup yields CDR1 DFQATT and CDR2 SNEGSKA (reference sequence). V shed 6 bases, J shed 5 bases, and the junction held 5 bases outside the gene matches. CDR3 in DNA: TGCAGTGCCGGGACTAGCGGGTGTAACAATGAGCAGTTCTTC. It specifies CSAGTSGCNNEQFF.

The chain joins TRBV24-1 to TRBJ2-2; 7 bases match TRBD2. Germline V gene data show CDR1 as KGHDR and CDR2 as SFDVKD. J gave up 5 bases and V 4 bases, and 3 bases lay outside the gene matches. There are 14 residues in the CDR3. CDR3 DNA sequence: TGTGCCACCAGTGAACCCGGGGGGACCGGGGAGCTGTTTTTT. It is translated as CATSEPGGTGELFF.

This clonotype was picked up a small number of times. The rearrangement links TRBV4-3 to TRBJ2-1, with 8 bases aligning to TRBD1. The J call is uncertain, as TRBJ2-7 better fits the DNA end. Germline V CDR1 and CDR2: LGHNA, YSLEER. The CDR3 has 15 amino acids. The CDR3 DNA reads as TGCGCCAGCAGCTGGGCAGGGGGCTCCTACAATGAGCAGTACTTC. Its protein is CASSWAGGSYNEQYF.

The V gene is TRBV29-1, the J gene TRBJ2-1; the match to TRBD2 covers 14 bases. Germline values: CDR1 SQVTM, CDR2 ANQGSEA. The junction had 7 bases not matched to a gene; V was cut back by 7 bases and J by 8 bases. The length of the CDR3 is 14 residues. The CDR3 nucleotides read TGCAGCGCCCAGACTAGCGGGAGGGCCGATGAGCAGTTCTTC. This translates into CSAQTSGRADEQFF.

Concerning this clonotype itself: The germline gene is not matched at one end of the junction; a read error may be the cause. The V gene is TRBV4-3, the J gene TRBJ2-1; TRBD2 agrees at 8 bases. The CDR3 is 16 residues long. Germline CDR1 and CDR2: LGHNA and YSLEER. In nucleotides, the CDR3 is TGCGCCAGCAGCCAAGACCCAGCGGGGGCGTACAATGGGCAGTTCTTC. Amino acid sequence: CASSQDPAGAYNGQFF.

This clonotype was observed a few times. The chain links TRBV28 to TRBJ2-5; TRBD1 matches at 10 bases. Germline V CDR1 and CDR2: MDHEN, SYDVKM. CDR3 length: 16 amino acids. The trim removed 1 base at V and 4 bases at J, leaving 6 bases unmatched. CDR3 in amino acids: CASSLLPGQGRETQYF. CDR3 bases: TGTGCCAGCAGTTTATTGCCGGGACAGGGGAGAGAGACCCAGTACTTC. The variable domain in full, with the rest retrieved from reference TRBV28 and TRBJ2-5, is DVKVTQSSRYLVKRTGEKVFLECVQDMDHENMFWYRQDPGLGLRLIYFSYDVKMKEKGDIPEGYSVSREKKERFSLILESASTNQTSMYLCASSLLPGQGRETQYFGPGTRLLVL.

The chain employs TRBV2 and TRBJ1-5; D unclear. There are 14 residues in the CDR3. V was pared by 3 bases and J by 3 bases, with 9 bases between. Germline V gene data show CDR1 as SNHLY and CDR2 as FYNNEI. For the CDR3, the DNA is TGTGCCAGCAGTGACAGGAACTTCAATCAGCCCCAGCATTTT. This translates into CASSDRNFNQPQHF.

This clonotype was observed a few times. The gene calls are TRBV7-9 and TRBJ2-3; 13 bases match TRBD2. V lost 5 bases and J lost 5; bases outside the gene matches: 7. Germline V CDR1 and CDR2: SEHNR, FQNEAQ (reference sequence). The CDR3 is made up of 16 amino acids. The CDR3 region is CASSRPGLAGRDTQYF. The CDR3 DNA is TGTGCCAGCAGCCGACCGGGACTAGCGGGACGAGATACGCAGTATTTT.

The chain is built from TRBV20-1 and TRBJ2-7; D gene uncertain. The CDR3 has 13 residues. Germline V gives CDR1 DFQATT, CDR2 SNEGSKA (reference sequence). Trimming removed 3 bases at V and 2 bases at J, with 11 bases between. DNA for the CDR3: TGCAGTGCTAGCTTTCCAGGCACCTACGAGCAGTACTTC. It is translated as CSASFPGTYEQYF.

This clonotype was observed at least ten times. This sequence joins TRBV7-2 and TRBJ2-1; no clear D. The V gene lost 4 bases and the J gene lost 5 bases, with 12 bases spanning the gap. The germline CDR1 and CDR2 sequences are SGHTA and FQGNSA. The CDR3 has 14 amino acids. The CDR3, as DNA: TGTGCCAGCAGCTCTCTAGGACGGGACAATGAGCAGTTCTTC. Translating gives CASSSLGRDNEQFF.

CDR3 region: CASSTTGREGYTF. The CDR3 DNA sequence: TGTGCCAGCAGCACAACAGGGAGAGAGGGCTACACCTTC. The gene calls are TRBV3-1 and TRBJ1-2, with D perhaps TRBD1 (6 bases). The CDR3 length is 13 residues. Germline CDR1 reads LGHDT; CDR2 reads YNNKEL (reference sequence). Trimming left V 5 bases short and J 8 bases short, with 15 bases between.

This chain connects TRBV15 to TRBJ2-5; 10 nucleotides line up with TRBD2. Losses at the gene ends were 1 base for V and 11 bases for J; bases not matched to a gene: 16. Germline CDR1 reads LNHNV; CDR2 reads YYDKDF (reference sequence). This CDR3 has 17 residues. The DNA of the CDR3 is TGTGCCACCAGCAGAGTACTCATAGCGGGGGGATACAATGAGCAGTACTTC. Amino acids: CATSRVLIAGGYNEQYF.

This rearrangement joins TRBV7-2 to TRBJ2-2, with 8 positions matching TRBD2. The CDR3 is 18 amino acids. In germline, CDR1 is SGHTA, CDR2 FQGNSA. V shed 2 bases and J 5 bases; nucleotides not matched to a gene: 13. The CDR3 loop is CASSLFSSGGRETGELFF. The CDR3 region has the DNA TGTGCCAGCAGCTTATTCTCCAGCGGGGGAAGAGAGACCGGGGAGCTGTTTTTT.

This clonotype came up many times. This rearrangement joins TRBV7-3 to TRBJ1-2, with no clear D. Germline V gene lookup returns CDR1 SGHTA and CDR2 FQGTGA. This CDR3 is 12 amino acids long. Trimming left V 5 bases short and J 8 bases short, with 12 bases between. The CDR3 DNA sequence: TGTGCCAGCAGCAACCAGGCCGAGGGCTACACCTTC. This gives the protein CASSNQAEGYTF.